This T cell receptor (beta chain) was sequenced during a study of T cell responses to AZD1222 COVID-19 vaccine (dated by TCRdb to 2020 to 2022). General notes on the study: Because spike-specific TCR depth and breadth did not differ between the two schedules, AZD1222 recipients who got a second dose at roughly 4 weeks were pooled with those who got a second dose at roughly 12 weeks. TCR sequencing covered more than 230 trial participants: 207 given two doses of AZD1222 and around 25 given two doses of MenACWY control vaccine. Trial participants were enrolled by age into subgroups of 18-55, 56-69 and 70-plus years, and around 140, 26 and 57 TCR-sequenced participants, respectively, were included in these subgroups.

The CDR3 regions of human TCRbeta chains were analyzed by immunosequencing. As for the authors' bioinformatics: Repertoire TCRs were checked for matches against a reference library of SARS-CoV-2-specific TCRs that had been generated using the MIRA antigen-specificity platform. Breadth was defined as the fraction of unique TCRs that were SARS-CoV-2-associated, and depth was defined as the fraction of total T cells that were SARS-CoV-2-associated. Using the MIRA data, each spike-specific TCR was mapped to the spike region that the TCR reacts to and placed in a CD4 or CD8 class. Log10-transformed breadth and depth values were compared by one-way ANOVA with Sidak's multiple comparisons tests. TCRdb limited this immuneACCESS table to in-frame rearrangements with V and J called. A share of clones is missing; checked studies link under half to unresolved V genes, and the rest is unexplained. V, J and clone size reflect that table, while D and trimming were determined from the DNA. For this sample there are 200,000 or so clones; approximately 94% appear just once. The ten largest clones capture roughly 9.8% of the sample.

Explained via the paper, the time point label denotes: baseline before first vaccination. The vaccinee samples were drawn from two UK trials, COV001 and COV002, one of which was a single-blind randomized controlled phase 2/3 trial testing AZD1222 (ChAdOx1 nCoV-19) in healthy adults. For TCRbeta chain sequencing, PBMC samples were collected from trial participants at day 0 and at day 28 after the second dose. Comment on this clone: Its cognate antigen has yet to be identified. There are no base qualities to consult, and no much larger clone falls within one base.

What the research found in general, with its limitations: Only five to seven AZD1222 recipients were SARS-CoV-2 seropositive at baseline, limiting conclusions about previously exposed vaccinees. Because no samples from the day 14 peak response were available, repertoires could be characterized only after the peak T cell response. After two AZD1222 doses, spike-specific TCR breadth and depth were significantly higher than at day 0 and than in MenACWY recipients. In the small 56-69-year group, the increase in depth fell short of significance, most likely because of low power. Vaccine-associated CD4 TCRs spanned the whole spike protein, with dominant responses in regions 160-218 and 743-854. Participants were mostly white British, with more females than males. The authors suggested clonal diversity may have been underestimated. Reportedly, close to half of the unique spike-specific TCRs recognized epitopes lying outside the regions that are mutated in the B.1.351 and B.1.1.7 variants.

Reading from cysteine to phenylalanine, the CDR3 counts 14 amino acids. CDR3 DNA is the only sequence kept; it has 42 bases, read in frame from the first base. The V and J ends are trimmed by 0 bases and 3 bases, leaving 9 bases between them. CDR1 and CDR2 are read off the germline V gene as SGHTA and FQGNSA. The chain is assembled from TRBV7-2 and TRBJ2-7, with TRBD1 as a weak D call on 6 bases. The receptor was derived from an adult in good health. The sample was peripheral blood, taken on day 0 of AZD1222 vaccination. The encoded CDR3 is CASSLAPGHYEQYF. Read as DNA, the sequence is TGTGCCAGCAGCTTAGCCCCGGGACACTACGAGCAGTACTTC.